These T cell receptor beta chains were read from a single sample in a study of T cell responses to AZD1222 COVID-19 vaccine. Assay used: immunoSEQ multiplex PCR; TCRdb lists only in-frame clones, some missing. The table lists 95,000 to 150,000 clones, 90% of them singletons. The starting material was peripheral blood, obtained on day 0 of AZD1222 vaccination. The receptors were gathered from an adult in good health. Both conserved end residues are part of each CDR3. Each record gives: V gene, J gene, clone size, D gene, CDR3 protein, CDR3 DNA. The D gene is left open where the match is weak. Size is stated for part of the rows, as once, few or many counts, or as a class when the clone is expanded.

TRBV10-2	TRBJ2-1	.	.	CASSEEGHEQFF	TGCGCCAGCAGTGAAGAGGGGCATGAGCAGTTCTTC
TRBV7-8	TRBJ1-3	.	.	CASSLAWTERRNTIYF	TGTGCCAGCAGCTTAGCGTGGACAGAAAGGCGAAACACCATATATTTT
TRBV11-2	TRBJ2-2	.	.	CASSFPLASANTGELFF	TGTGCCAGCAGCTTCCCACTAGCTTCGGCGAACACCGGGGAGCTGTTTTTT
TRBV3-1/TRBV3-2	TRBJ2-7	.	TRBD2	CASGLRGGHEQYF	TGTGCCAGCGGTCTCCGGGGGGGCCACGAGCAGTACTTC
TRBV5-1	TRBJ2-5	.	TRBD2	CASSPGILARTQYF	TGCGCCAGCAGCCCGGGAATACTAGCGAGGACCCAGTACTTC
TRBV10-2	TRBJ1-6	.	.	CASGGSSSLHF	TGCGCCAGCGGGGGGTCTTCTTCCCTCCACTTT
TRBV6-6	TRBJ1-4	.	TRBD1	CASSRRGTGFATNEKLFF	TGTGCCAGCAGTCGAAGGGGGACAGGGTTTGCAACTAATGAAAAACTGTTTTTT
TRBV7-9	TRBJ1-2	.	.	CASSFPDRGLNYGYTF	TGTGCCAGCAGCTTTCCAGATCGGGGGCTTAACTATGGCTACACCTTC
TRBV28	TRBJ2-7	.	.	CASSVGYEQYF	TGTGCCAGCAGTGTAGGTTACGAGCAGTACTTC
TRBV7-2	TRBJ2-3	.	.	CASSLDQGTQYF	TGTGCCAGCAGCTTAGATCAGGGGACGCAGTATTTT
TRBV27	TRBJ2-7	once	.	CASSSYYEQYF	TGTGCCAGCAGTTCATACTACGAGCAGTACTTC
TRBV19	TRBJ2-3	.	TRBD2	CASSIGLAGGTDTQYF	TGTGCCAGTAGTATAGGGCTAGCGGGAGGAACAGATACGCAGTATTTT
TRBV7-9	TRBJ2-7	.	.	CASSPGRGSYEQYF	TGTGCCAGCAGCCCGGGGAGGGGGAGCTACGAGCAGTACTTC
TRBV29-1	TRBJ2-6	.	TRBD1	CSVATGGAGANVLTF	TGCAGCGTCGCTACAGGGGGCGCTGGGGCCAACGTCCTGACTTTC
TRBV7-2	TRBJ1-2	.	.	CASSLEAGRNYGYTF	TGTGCCAGCAGCTTAGAGGCGGGACGGAACTATGGCTACACCTTC
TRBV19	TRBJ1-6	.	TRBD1	CATGQGFDSPLHF	TGTGCCACAGGACAGGGGTTTGATTCACCCCTCCACTTT
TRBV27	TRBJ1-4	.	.	CASSSDGRREKLFF	TGTGCCAGCAGTTCGGATGGGCGTCGGGAAAAACTGTTTTTT
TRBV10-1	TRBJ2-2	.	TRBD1	CASSRAPGTGGSNTGELFF	TGCGCCAGCAGTCGAGCTCCCGGGACAGGGGGCTCTAACACCGGGGAGCTGTTTTTT
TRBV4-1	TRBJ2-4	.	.	CASSQDIANIQYF	TGCGCCAGCAGCCAAGACATAGCAAACATTCAGTACTTC
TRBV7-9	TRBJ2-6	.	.	CASSLVRSSGANVLTF	TGTGCCAGCAGCTTAGTTAGGTCCTCTGGGGCCAACGTCCTGACTTTC
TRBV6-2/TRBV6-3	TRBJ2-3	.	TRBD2	CASTPSGRGADTQYF	TGTGCCAGCACCCCCAGCGGGAGAGGCGCAGATACGCAGTATTTT
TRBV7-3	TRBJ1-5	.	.	CASSIDGTRHSNQPQHF	TGTGCCAGCAGTATCGACGGGACACGCCATAGCAATCAGCCCCAGCATTTT
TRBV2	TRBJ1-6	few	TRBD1	CASSDGGTARSPLHF	TGTGCCAGCAGTGATGGGGGGACAGCGAGGTCACCCCTCCACTTT
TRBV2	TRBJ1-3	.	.	CASRGQTGNTIYF	TGTGCCAGCAGGGGTCAAACAGGAAACACCATATATTTT
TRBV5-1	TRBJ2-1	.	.	CASSLEAGVGNEQFF	TGCGCCAGCAGCTTGGAGGCAGGGGTAGGCAATGAGCAGTTCTTC
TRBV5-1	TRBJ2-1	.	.	CASSLGGGYNEQFF	TGCGCCAGCAGCTTAGGGGGAGGGTACAATGAGCAGTTCTTC
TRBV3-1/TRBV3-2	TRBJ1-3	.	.	CASNPSHRARSGNTIYF	TGTGCCAGCAACCCAAGCCACAGGGCCCGCTCTGGAAACACCATATATTTT
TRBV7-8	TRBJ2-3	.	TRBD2	CASSSLIISGSGGDTQYF	TGTGCCAGCAGCTCCCTTATTATTAGCGGGAGCGGGGGAGATACGCAGTATTTT
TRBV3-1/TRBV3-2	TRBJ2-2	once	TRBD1	CASSQLGQGANTGELFF	TGTGCCAGCAGCCAGCTGGGACAGGGGGCGAACACCGGGGAGCTGTTTTTT
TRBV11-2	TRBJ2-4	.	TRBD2	CASSQRRGSAKNIQYF	TGTGCCAGCAGCCAACGGCGGGGGTCAGCCAAAAACATTCAGTACTTC
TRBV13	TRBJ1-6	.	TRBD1	CASRRQGLNNSPLHF	TGTGCCAGCAGACGACAGGGGCTGAACAATTCACCCCTCCACTTT
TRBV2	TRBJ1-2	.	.	CASRGTAYGYTF	TGTGCCAGCAGAGGGACGGCCTATGGCTACACCTTC
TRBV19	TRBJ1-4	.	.	CASTKRAGWGEKLFF	TGTGCCAGTACCAAGAGGGCAGGCTGGGGTGAAAAACTGTTTTTT
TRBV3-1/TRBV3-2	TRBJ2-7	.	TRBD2	CANSRAGYEQYF	TGTGCCAACAGCAGAGCGGGGTACGAGCAGTACTTC